The T cell receptor beta chain under discussion was sequenced for a study of blood T cell repertoires in COVID-19. Germline-derived CDR1 and CDR2 are MNHEY and SMNVEV (reference sequence). CDR3 length: 13 residues. The germline V and J ends were trimmed by 6 bases and 5 bases, with 11 bases remaining between them. This clone was counted between two and nine times. The method was immunoSEQ multiplex PCR; TCRdb's version includes in-frame clones alone and lacks a portion of them. The sample has about 260,000 clones, 70% to 90% seen once. The chain combines TRBV27 with TRBJ1-5; D may be TRBD1 (6 bases). The TCR was taken from a man aged 45-60 years who had been exposed to COVID-19. Sequenced input: PBMCs or T cells enriched from blood (not recorded which). The CDR3 DNA is TGTGCCAGCAGACAGGGTTGGGATCAGCCCCAGCATTTT. Amino acid sequence: CASRQGWDQPQHF.